The clone carrying this T cell receptor beta chain was picked up a small number of times. This entry comes from a study of blood T cell repertoires in COVID-19. Here immunoSEQ multiplex PCR was the method, and the copy in TCRdb shows in-frame clones only, minus some. Found here are about 250,000 clones, 65% to 85% of them singletons; the top ten hold approximately 6%. The sequencing input was peripheral blood. The receptor was isolated from a man aged 80 or over with acute or convalescent COVID-19.

The chain's CDR3 is CASSLSGVDYEQYF. The CDR3 DNA reads as TGTGCCAGCAGCTTAAGCGGGGTAGACTACGAGCAGTACTTC. The gene calls are TRBV7-2 and TRBJ2-7, with 7 bases that match TRBD2. Per the germline V gene, CDR1 is SGHTA and CDR2 is FQGNSA. This CDR3 has 14 residues. V trimming: 2 bases; J trimming: 3 bases; junction bases outside the gene matches: 4.